The rows below give T cell receptor beta chains drawn from one sample of a study of blood T cell repertoires in COVID-19. TCRdb's table, derived via immunoSEQ multiplex PCR, lists solely in-frame clones and lacks some. The sample gives around 440,000 clones, roughly 88% of which show up once; around 12% is in the top ten. Sequencing was carried out using peripheral blood. The receptors were gathered from a woman between 50 and 59 years old with COVID-19, enrolled during active disease. Each CDR3 is given with its conserved first and last residue. Each record gives: CDR3 DNA, CDR3 protein, clone size, V gene, D gene, J gene. D genes are given only for firm matches. A clone size is listed for some rows: how often the clone was seen (once, few, many), or a class if it is expanded.

DNA: TGTGCCAGCAGCTACACGACGGACAGAGGGGAGGCTTTCTTT; CDR3: CASSYTTDRGEAFF; size: -; V: TRBV7-3; D: -; J: TRBJ1-1
DNA: TGCGCCAGCAGCTTGATAACAGGGGGCCCATTAGATGGCTACACCTTC; CDR3: CASSLITGGPLDGYTF; size: once; V: TRBV5-1; D: TRBD1; J: TRBJ1-2
DNA: TGTGCCAGCAGTTACTCGGCAGGGGGCAATTCACCCCTCCACTTT; CDR3: CASSYSAGGNSPLHF; size: -; V: TRBV6-5; D: TRBD1; J: TRBJ1-6
DNA: TGTGCCAGCAGCCACGATGGCAAATCCTACGAGCAGTACTTC; CDR3: CASSHDGKSYEQYF; size: -; V: TRBV14; D: -; J: TRBJ2-7
DNA: TGTGCCAGCAGCTTAAGCCCGTCGTACGATCAGCCCCAGCATTTT; CDR3: CASSLSPSYDQPQHF; size: once; V: TRBV7-2; D: -; J: TRBJ1-5
DNA: TGCGCCAGCAGCTCCACAGGGTTTTCTGGAAACACCATATATTTT; CDR3: CASSSTGFSGNTIYF; size: -; V: TRBV5-1; D: -; J: TRBJ1-3
DNA: TGTGCCTGGAGTGGTGGCGGGGGGGCACGGGAGCAGTTCTTC; CDR3: CAWSGGGGAREQFF; size: -; V: TRBV30; D: TRBD2; J: TRBJ2-1
DNA: TGTGCCACCAGTGACTCGACAGGGACTCGCAATCAGCCCCAGCATTTT; CDR3: CATSDSTGTRNQPQHF; size: -; V: TRBV24-1; D: TRBD1; J: TRBJ1-5
DNA: TGTGCCAGCAGCTTACGTCCGGGGAAGGTCTACCCCTACAATGAGCAGTTCTTC; CDR3: CASSLRPGKVYPYNEQFF; size: once; V: TRBV7-2; D: -; J: TRBJ2-1
DNA: TGTGCCAGCAGCTCCAGATTTAGCAATCAGCCCCAGCATTTT; CDR3: CASSSRFSNQPQHF; size: -; V: TRBV7-9; D: -; J: TRBJ1-5
DNA: TGCGCCAGCAGCTTACAGGCGGCTCCGGGCCCCGAGCAGTACTTC; CDR3: CASSLQAAPGPEQYF; size: -; V: TRBV5-1; D: -; J: TRBJ2-7
DNA: TGTGCCAGCAGCCAAGATTTCGACGAGCAGTACTTC; CDR3: CASSQDFDEQYF; size: once; V: TRBV3-1/TRBV3-2; D: -; J: TRBJ2-7
DNA: TGTGCCAGCAGTTCTTCTGACAGGGGGCAAAATTCACCCCTCCACTTT; CDR3: CASSSSDRGQNSPLHF; size: -; V: TRBV6-5; D: TRBD1; J: TRBJ1-6
DNA: TGTGCCAGCAGTCCGGGTCGGGAATTCTATGGCTACACCTTC; CDR3: CASSPGREFYGYTF; size: -; V: TRBV6-2/TRBV6-3; D: -; J: TRBJ1-2
DNA: TGTGCCAGCAGTTACTCGGGACAGATTAATTCACCCCTCCACTTT; CDR3: CASSYSGQINSPLHF; size: -; V: TRBV6-5; D: TRBD1; J: TRBJ1-6
DNA: TGTGCCAGCAGCCTCATACAGGGTCTGAGCACTGAAGCTTTCTTT; CDR3: CASSLIQGLSTEAFF; size: -; V: TRBV7-8; D: -; J: TRBJ1-1
DNA: TGTGCCAGCAGTTCCACCGGGGGGCAGAGCAATCAGCCCCAGCATTTT; CDR3: CASSSTGGQSNQPQHF; size: -; V: TRBV6-6; D: -; J: TRBJ1-5
DNA: TGTGCTAGTGGTCCCGACAGGGGGCGGAACTATGGCTACACCTTC; CDR3: CASGPDRGRNYGYTF; size: -; V: TRBV12-5; D: TRBD1; J: TRBJ1-2
DNA: TGCAGCGTCAAGGGGGACATCAAAGACTATGGCTACACCTTC; CDR3: CSVKGDIKDYGYTF; size: -; V: TRBV29-1; D: -; J: TRBJ1-2
DNA: TGTGCCAGCTCACCAAGGCAGGGGGAACTGAACACTGAAGCTTTCTTT; CDR3: CASSPRQGELNTEAFF; size: -; V: TRBV18; D: TRBD1; J: TRBJ1-1
DNA: TGCGCCAGCAGCTTTCAAACGGCGGCTAGCACAGATACGCAGTATTTT; CDR3: CASSFQTAASTDTQYF; size: -; V: TRBV5-1; D: -; J: TRBJ2-3
DNA: TGTGCCTGGGAGAGAGGGGGGAACACTGAAGCTTTCTTT; CDR3: CAWERGGNTEAFF; size: -; V: TRBV30; D: -; J: TRBJ1-1
DNA: TGTGCCAGCAGCGAAGGGGGGGGACGGAGGGCTTTCTTT; CDR3: CASSEGGGRRAFF; size: -; V: TRBV11-3; D: -; J: TRBJ1-1
DNA: TGTGCCAGCTCCTTTGGGACAGACAAAGGAAACACCATATATTTT; CDR3: CASSFGTDKGNTIYF; size: -; V: TRBV28; D: TRBD1; J: TRBJ1-3
DNA: TGTGCTAGTGGTTTAGGAGGGTCGGGTCAGCCCCAGCATTTT; CDR3: CASGLGGSGQPQHF; size: -; V: TRBV12-5; D: -; J: TRBJ1-5
DNA: TGCAGTGCTAGGGAATCGTTGAGGGCTTTCTTT; CDR3: CSARESLRAFF; size: -; V: TRBV20-1; D: -; J: TRBJ1-1
DNA: TGTGCCAGCAGCATGGGACAGGGGCCCGGCGAGCAGTACTTC; CDR3: CASSMGQGPGEQYF; size: -; V: TRBV21-1; D: -; J: TRBJ2-7
DNA: TGTGCCAGTAGTAATACAGGGGGGTCCCACGAGCAGTACTTC; CDR3: CASSNTGGSHEQYF; size: -; V: TRBV19; D: TRBD1; J: TRBJ2-7
DNA: TGTGCCAGCACCCCTTACAGGGCAACTAATGAAAAACTGTTTTTT; CDR3: CASTPYRATNEKLFF; size: -; V: TRBV28; D: -; J: TRBJ1-4
DNA: TGTGCCATCAGTGAGTCGTATGGGGCCAACGTCCTGACTTTC; CDR3: CAISESYGANVLTF; size: -; V: TRBV10-3; D: -; J: TRBJ2-6
DNA: TGTGCCAGTAGTGCGGACAGAAACTATGGCTACACCTTC; CDR3: CASSADRNYGYTF; size: once; V: TRBV19; D: -; J: TRBJ1-2
DNA: TGTGCCAGCAGGGAGGCAGTGGTGGTGGATGGGGGCTACACCTTC; CDR3: CASREAVVVDGGYTF; size: -; V: TRBV28; D: -; J: TRBJ1-2
DNA: TGTGCCAGCAGTGGGGACAGGGAAGCCGGAAACACCATATATTTT; CDR3: CASSGDREAGNTIYF; size: -; V: TRBV2; D: TRBD1; J: TRBJ1-3
DNA: TGCGCCAGCAGTGAGTCCGCGGGCCTAGCTTTCTTT; CDR3: CASSESAGLAFF; size: -; V: TRBV10-2; D: -; J: TRBJ1-1
DNA: TGTGCCAGCAGCTCGGTCCGATATCAGCCCCAGCATTTT; CDR3: CASSSVRYQPQHF; size: few; V: TRBV6-5; D: -; J: TRBJ1-5
DNA: TGTGCCAGCAGCCCCCGGACAGGGGGAATGAACACTGAAGCTTTCTTT; CDR3: CASSPRTGGMNTEAFF; size: -; V: TRBV5-6; D: TRBD1; J: TRBJ1-1
DNA: TGCGCCAGCAGCTCGACAGGGGGAGACTACGAGCAGTACTTC; CDR3: CASSSTGGDYEQYF; size: -; V: TRBV5-1; D: TRBD1; J: TRBJ2-7
DNA: TGCGCCAGCAGCGTACCAGGGATTTTAGCGGCGTCCTACAATGAGCAGTTCTTC; CDR3: CASSVPGILAASYNEQFF; size: -; V: TRBV5-1; D: -; J: TRBJ2-1
DNA: TGCAGCGCCGGGGGGCCGGAGGAGACCCAGTACTTC; CDR3: CSAGGPEETQYF; size: -; V: TRBV29-1; D: -; J: TRBJ2-5
DNA: TGTGCCAGCTCACCGGGACAGGATAATTCACCCCTCCACTTT; CDR3: CASSPGQDNSPLHF; size: -; V: TRBV18; D: TRBD1; J: TRBJ1-6
DNA: TGTGCCACCAGCAGAGATCTGAGGGAAGGCTACACCTTC; CDR3: CATSRDLREGYTF; size: -; V: TRBV15; D: -; J: TRBJ1-2
DNA: TGTGCCAGCAGTACCCGGGACAGGGCAGTCTACGAGCAGTACTTC; CDR3: CASSTRDRAVYEQYF; size: -; V: TRBV28; D: TRBD1; J: TRBJ2-7
DNA: TGTGCCACCAGCAGAGACGGGGTCTCTGGAAACACCATATATTTT; CDR3: CATSRDGVSGNTIYF; size: -; V: TRBV15; D: -; J: TRBJ1-3